This T cell receptor beta chain is from a study of T cell repertoires in ileal Crohn's disease. The CDR3 covers 12 residues. The germline CDR1 and CDR2 sequences are MNHEY and SMNVEV (reference sequence). Trimming shortened V by 6 bases and J by 5 bases, and 11 bases separated the two germline ends. Assay used: immunoSEQ multiplex PCR; TCRdb lists only in-frame clones, some missing. The sample records about 14,000 clones, roughly nine tenths being singletons. The sequencing input was ileal tissue. The V and J genes are TRBV27 and TRBJ2-7, with D perhaps matching TRBD1 (5 bases). The TCR was taken from an adult with Crohn's disease. The CDR3 is CASRGREHEQYF. The CDR3 DNA is TGTGCCAGCAGGGGGCGAGAGCACGAGCAGTACTTC.